Listed here are 23 T cell receptor beta chains from one sample, sequenced in a study of graft-versus-host responses after intestinal transplantation. What these receptors recognize is not known. Sequenced by immunoSEQ multiplex PCR; TCRdb stores in-frame clones only, minus some. Here the sample spans roughly 90,000 clones, about 88% being singletons. The sequences come from unstimulated CD4+ T cells sorted from spleen or lymph node cells, collected before transplant. These receptors were taken from a human donor who was the organ donor for an intestinal transplant.

The chain employs TRBV6-5 and TRBJ2-7; D possibly corresponds to TRBD2 (5 bases). Trimming took off 0 bases at V and 2 bases at J, with 8 bases between the two ends. The germline CDR1 and CDR2 sequences are MNHEY and SVGAGI. The CDR3 spans 14 residues. CDR3 nucleotides: TGTGCCAGCAGTTACTCTAGCGTAACCTACGAGCAGTACTTC. Its translation: CASSYSSVTYEQYF.

The chain carries TRBV5-1 and TRBJ2-3; 10 bases align to TRBD2. Germline values: CDR1 SGHRS, CDR2 YFSETQ. V lost 5 bases to trimming and J lost 4 bases; unmatched junction nucleotides: 10. The length of the CDR3 is 16 residues. CDR3 loop: CASRLPGLANADTQYF. DNA for the CDR3: TGCGCCAGCAGACTACCGGGACTAGCGAATGCAGATACGCAGTATTTT.

The chain combines TRBV27 with TRBJ1-4; 7 nucleotides agree with TRBD1. The V and J ends lost 8 bases and 0 bases, in that order; junction bases with no gene match: 21. Looked up from germline, CDR1 is MNHEY and CDR2 is SMNVEV (reference sequence). This CDR3 is 20 amino acids long. In DNA form, the CDR3 reads TGTGCCAGCTCCCCGGGTGGGACAGAATTATTGTTTGCAACTAATGAAAAACTGTTTTTT. Encoded protein: CASSPGGTELLFATNEKLFF. Full variable domain (remainder filled in from reference TRBV27 and TRBJ1-4): EAQVTQNPRYLITVTGKKLTVTCSQNMNHEYMSWYRQDPGLGLRQIYYSMNVEVTDKGDVPEGYKVSRKEKRNFPLILESPSPNQTSLYFCASSPGGTELLFATNEKLFFGSGTQLSVL.

The chain combines TRBV29-1 with TRBJ2-2; 8 nucleotides match TRBD2. The CDR3 extends over 13 amino acids. The germline V gene encodes CDR1 SQVTM and CDR2 ANQGSEA. Trimming cost V 7 bases and J 9 bases; bases outside gene matches: 10. The DNA for the CDR3 is TGCAGCGCCAGCAGCGGGAGTAGCCGGGAGCTGTTTTTT. Protein: CSASSGSSRELFF.

This rearrangement joins TRBV7-8 to TRBJ2-1, with D tentatively TRBD1 (6 bases). In germline, CDR1 is SGHVS, CDR2 FQNEAQ. The V end lost 5 bases, the J end lost 15 bases, and 17 bases lay between the germline ends. The CDR3 is made up of 12 amino acids. The CDR3 DNA follows: TGTGCCAGCAGCCAGGGGTTCGGTATACTGTTCTTC. Its translation is CASSQGFGILFF.

The rearrangement links TRBV23-1 to TRBJ1-2; 10 bases agree with TRBD1. TRBV23-1 is classed as an ORF, of uncertain function. V was clipped by 8 bases and J by 2 bases; unmatched bases: 11. The CDR3 runs to 16 residues. The CDR3 here is CASCHPEGQGNYGYTF. CDR3 DNA: TGCGCCAGCTGCCATCCCGAGGGACAGGGGAACTATGGCTACACCTTC.

This chain uses TRBV7-3 with TRBJ1-2; D might be TRBD1 (6 bases). Trimming took 5 bases from V and 8 from J, leaving 18 bases between them. CDR1 SGHTA and CDR2 FQGTGA come from the germline V gene. This CDR3 has 14 amino acids. CDR3 sequence: CASSTDYRVVGYTF. CDR3 DNA sequence: TGTGCCAGCAGCACCGACTACAGGGTCGTGGGCTACACCTTC. The full variable domain, its missing parts supplied by reference TRBV7-3 and TRBJ1-2, is GAGVSQTPSNKVTEKGKYVELRCDPISGHTALYWYRQSLGQGPEFLIYFQGTGAADDSGLPNDRFFAVRPEGSVSTLKIQRTERGDSAVYLCASSTDYRVVGYTFGSGTRLTVV.

The chain is built from TRBV19 and TRBJ1-5; D not resolved. This CDR3 comprises 16 residues. CDR1 is LNHDA and CDR2 is SQIVND in the germline V gene (reference sequence). The V and J ends lost 6 bases and 1 base respectively, with 16 bases between them. The CDR3 DNA reads as TGTGCCAGTAGGAGAACCCAACCCAGGAGCAATCAGCCCCAGCATTTT. Amino acids: CASRRTQPRSNQPQHF. The variable domain in full, completed from reference TRBV19 and TRBJ1-5, reads DGGITQSPKYLFRKEGQNVTLSCEQNLNHDAMYWYRQDPGQGLRLIYYSQIVNDFQKGDIAEGYSVSREKKESFPLTVTSAQKNPTAFYLCASRRTQPRSNQPQHFGDGTRLSIL.

To note about this clone: Other DNA sequences in the same sample also yield this CDR3. CDR3 bases: TGTGCCAGCAGAGGACACTACGAGCAGTACTTC. Translation gives CASRGHYEQYF. The V call is TRBV2, the J call TRBJ2-7; TRBD1 might be the D (5 bases). V lost 6 bases, J lost 3 bases, and 6 bases lay in between. Germline values: CDR1 SNHLY, CDR2 FYNNEI. The CDR3 is made up of 11 amino acids.

V usage is TRBV14 and J usage is TRBJ1-1; unclear D gene. CDR1 is SGHDN and CDR2 is FVKESK in the germline V gene. The CDR3 has 13 residues. V dropped 4 bases and J dropped 1 base, with 7 bases sitting between them. Written as DNA, the CDR3 is TGTGCCAGCAGCCTAACATGGAACACTGAAGCTTTCTTT. Its translation: CASSLTWNTEAFF.

The CDR3 loop reads CASSFWGSDRATGELFF. The CDR3, as DNA: TGCGCCAGCAGCTTTTGGGGGTCGGACAGGGCCACCGGGGAGCTGTTTTTT. The V gene is TRBV5-1, the J gene TRBJ2-2, with TRBD1 identical over 8 bases. Unmatched junction bases numbered 10, after V lost 2 bases and J lost 4 bases. This CDR3 is built from 17 residues. Germline CDR1 SGHRS, CDR2 YFSETQ.

The rearrangement uses TRBV28 and TRBJ1-2; the D is unclear. This CDR3 spans 12 amino acids. Germline CDR1 and CDR2: MDHEN and SYDVKM. V lost 5 bases, J lost 5 bases, and 9 bases lay in between. The DNA of the CDR3 is TGTGCCAGCAGTACAGTTGGATATGGCTACACCTTC. Translation gives CASSTVGYGYTF.

The V call is TRBV29-1, the J call TRBJ1-1; D perhaps matches TRBD1 (5 bases). The CDR3 has 14 residues. Trimming left V 7 bases short and J 1 base short, with 16 bases between. Germline V lookup: CDR1 SQVTM, CDR2 ANQGSEA. CDR3 sequence reads: CSGGDLRGNTEAFF. The CDR3 coding sequence is TGCAGCGGGGGGGATTTACGGGGGAACACTGAAGCTTTCTTT.

V is TRBV5-1 and J is TRBJ1-2; no definite D call. Germline V gives CDR1 SGHRS, CDR2 YFSETQ. The length of the CDR3 is 14 residues. V was pared by 4 bases and J by 0 bases, with 10 bases between. The CDR3: CASSPLLANYGYTF. CDR3 DNA sequence: TGCGCCAGCAGCCCCCTTCTCGCTAACTATGGCTACACCTTC.

J is TRBJ1-1 and V is TRBV5-4, with unresolved D. This CDR3 has 15 residues. CDR1 is SGHNT, CDR2 YYREEE, per germline (reference sequence). The ends were cut back, 0 bases at V and 5 bases at J, with 14 bases in the middle. The CDR3 sequence: CASSLGVTEGTEAFF. CDR3 coding DNA: TGTGCCAGCAGCTTGGGGGTGACCGAGGGAACTGAAGCTTTCTTT.

The V and J genes are TRBV28 and TRBJ1-3, with 8 bases identical to TRBD1. The CDR3 has 13 residues. With 6 bases clipped from V and 4 bases from J, the junction kept 2 bases outside the gene matches. Germline lookup yields CDR1 MDHEN and CDR2 SYDVKM. This CDR3 reads CASRTGAGNTIYF. CDR3 DNA sequence: TGTGCCAGCAGGACAGGGGCGGGAAACACCATATATTTT.

The chain employs TRBV4-3 and TRBJ2-3; 12 bases align to TRBD2. Per the germline V gene, CDR1 is LGHNA and CDR2 is YSLEER. The CDR3 spans 15 residues. The V and J ends lost 3 bases and 6 bases, in that order; junction bases with no gene match: 4. CDR3 coding DNA: TGCGCCAGCAGCCATTTGGGACTAGCGGGTGATACGCAGTATTTT. Protein: CASSHLGLAGDTQYF.

This chain connects TRBV7-2 to TRBJ1-4, with 10 bases identical to TRBD1. The CDR3 runs 14 residues. Trimming at V came to 5 bases and at J to 7 bases, leaving 4 bases not matched to a gene. CDR1 is SGHTA and CDR2 is FQGNSA in the germline V gene. Here the CDR3 reads CASSPTGGGEKLFF. CDR3 in DNA: TGTGCCAGCAGCCCGACAGGGGGCGGTGAAAAACTGTTTTTT.

This chain links TRBV14 with TRBJ2-7; TRBD2 agrees at 9 bases. V lost 5 bases and J lost 4; bases outside the gene matches: 6. The germline V gene encodes CDR1 SGHDN and CDR2 FVKESK. The CDR3 contains 14 residues. The CDR3 nucleotides are TGTGCCAGCAGCGGTAGCGGGAGCCATTACGAGCAGTACTTC. Amino acids: CASSGSGSHYEQYF.

J is TRBJ2-2 and V is TRBV14, with 11 positions matching TRBD2. Germline V CDR1 and CDR2: SGHDN, FVKESK. The CDR3 loop spans 19 amino acids. Trimming at V came to 0 bases and at J to 2 bases, leaving 8 bases not matched to a gene. CDR3 sequence reads: CASSQDKRLAGLNTGELFF. The CDR3 DNA sequence: TGTGCCAGCAGCCAAGATAAGCGACTAGCGGGGTTAAACACCGGGGAGCTGTTTTTT.

V is TRBV7-2 and J is TRBJ1-5; D call uncertain. CDR3 size: 13 residues. Per the germline V gene, CDR1 is SGHTA and CDR2 is FQGNSA. Trimming stripped 3 bases from V and 4 bases from J, with 7 bases between. For the CDR3, the DNA is TGTGCCAGCAGCTTCGGTGAGAATCAGCCCCAGCATTTT. Its translation: CASSFGENQPQHF.

Details on this clone: The same CDR3 can be traced to other DNA sequences in this sample. The V and J genes are TRBV6-5 and TRBJ2-7; D uncertain. The CDR3 spans 11 residues. Germline loops: CDR1 MNHEY, CDR2 SVGAGI. V was trimmed by 3 bases and J by 4 bases, leaving 4 bases between them. The CDR3 DNA is TGTGCCAGCAGTTATCGTTACGAGCAGTACTTC. This sequence encodes CASSYRYEQYF.

This chain connects TRBV7-9 to TRBJ1-4; TRBD1 agrees at 8 bases. CDR1 is SEHNR and CDR2 is FQNEAQ in the germline V gene (reference sequence). CDR3 size: 16 residues. The V gene end was trimmed by 3 bases and the J gene end by 8 bases; junction bases not matched to a gene: 11. The CDR3 sequence: CASSLTGAIYYEKLFF. The CDR3 DNA sequence: TGTGCCAGCAGCTTGACAGGGGCCATCTATTACGAAAAACTGTTTTTT.